This is a list of T cell receptor beta chains from one sample in a study of CXCR3-negative and CXCR3-positive naive CD8 T cells. No DNA is given; TCRdb re-called the 5' RACE reads and lists each CDR3 protein once. The listing records 70,000 to 95,000 distinct CDR3 sequences. Material: naive CXCR3- CD8+ T cells from blood. The receptors were sampled from a human donor in good health. Some clones in this sample may be carry-over from other donors' samples. Both conserved end residues are part of each CDR3.

j_gene: TRBJ1-1
v_gene: TRBV29-1
CDR3aa: CSVSGSIEAFF

j_gene: TRBJ2-1
v_gene: TRBV6-4
CDR3aa: CASSEGGGYNEQFF

j_gene: TRBJ2-1
v_gene: TRBV25-1
CDR3aa: CASIPGTGSNEQFF

j_gene: TRBJ2-1
v_gene: TRBV7-9
CDR3aa: CASSSGLAGFSSYNEQFF

j_gene: TRBJ2-5
v_gene: TRBV5-6
CDR3aa: CASSSRRGLETQYF

j_gene: TRBJ1-2
v_gene: TRBV20-1
CDR3aa: CSARDSPGPEGYGYTF

j_gene: TRBJ1-4
v_gene: TRBV3-1
CDR3aa: CASSQGTGRPEKLFF

j_gene: TRBJ2-7
v_gene: TRBV7-2
CDR3aa: CASSLIGQSPYEQYF

j_gene: TRBJ1-5
v_gene: TRBV4-3
CDR3aa: CASSRVVFSQPQHF

j_gene: TRBJ2-2
v_gene: TRBV4-3
CDR3aa: CASSQDNIGELFF

j_gene: TRBJ2-3
v_gene: TRBV28
CDR3aa: CASSFGTGFVSTDTQYF

j_gene: TRBJ1-1
v_gene: TRBV19
CDR3aa: CASKEGSITEAFF

j_gene: TRBJ2-6
v_gene: TRBV7-6
CDR3aa: CASSNDRGGFSGANVLTF

j_gene: TRBJ2-7
v_gene: TRBV5-6
CDR3aa: CASSFAGSLDEQYF

j_gene: TRBJ2-7
v_gene: TRBV29-1
CDR3aa: CSALAGTRSEQYF